The 14 T cell receptor beta chains below were found in one sample sequenced in a study of beta chain features in type 1 diabetes. The study, taken as a whole, reports: TCRB CDR3 length was moderately but significantly reduced in all four CD4+ subsets of Type 1 diabetes patients.

These receptors have no known antigen. Every bit of the isolated RNA underwent reverse transcription, so sequencing read expressed TCRB transcripts. TCRdb's table, derived via immunoSEQ multiplex PCR, lists solely in-frame clones and lacks some. Of some 350,000 clones in the sample, approximately 15% were seen once. Sequenced input: naive CD4+ T cells from blood. Every receptor here comes from a woman under 30 with type 1 diabetes.

The chain combines TRBV9 with TRBJ2-3; 8 bases are shared with TRBD2. CDR1 SGDLS and CDR2 YYNGEE come from the germline V gene. There are 18 residues in the CDR3. V was pared by 4 bases and J by 2 bases, with 15 bases of the junction left unmatched. CDR3 region: CASSLSRQRGKPTDTQYF. Written as DNA, the CDR3 is TGTGCCAGCAGCCTCTCCCGGCAGCGGGGGAAACCCACAGATACGCAGTATTTT.

This clone was seen a handful of times. This chain uses TRBV27 with TRBJ2-7; the D gene is possibly TRBD1 (5 bases). CDR1 and CDR2 (germline): MNHEY, SMNVEV (reference sequence). Trimming left V 8 bases short and J 0 bases short, with 17 bases between. This CDR3 has 15 amino acids. As DNA, the CDR3 is TGTGCCAGCCTCCCCGACAGCGCTGACTCCTACGAGCAGTACGTC. This translates into CASLPDSADSYEQYV.

This clone was detected a few times. This chain links TRBV6-6 with TRBJ2-1; 8 bases align to TRBD1. J gave up 9 bases and V 7 bases, and 17 bases lay outside the gene matches. Germline V gene lookup returns CDR1 MNHNY and CDR2 SVGAGI (reference sequence). The CDR3 contains 16 residues. The CDR3 nucleotides read TGTGCCAGCACCCACCGGGGACCAGGGGGCAAGGGTGAGCAGTTCTTC. Its translation: CASTHRGPGGKGEQFF.

The chain has TRBV7-9 and TRBJ1-2; D is uncertain. The CDR3 totals 13 residues. Germline V CDR1 and CDR2: SEHNR, FQNEAQ (reference sequence). V shed 3 bases and J shed 10 bases, with 15 bases lying between them. The DNA of the CDR3 is TGTGCCAGCAGCTTCTCCTTTCAGGTCGACTACACCTTC. This gives the protein CASSFSFQVDYTF.

The CDR3 DNA reads as TGTGCCAGCAGCTTAGATGGTCCAACGGTAACCCCTAACTATGGCTACACCTTC. It codes for CASSLDGPTVTPNYGYTF. The J gene is TRBJ1-2, the V gene TRBV7-9, with D uncertain. Germline V lookup: CDR1 SEHNR, CDR2 FQNEAQ (reference sequence). CDR3 length: 18 residues. Trimming removed 1 base from V and 0 bases from J, with 18 bases in between.

J is TRBJ2-7 and V is TRBV5-4, with a tentative D call TRBD2 (5 bases). The CDR3 covers 12 residues. The germline gives CDR1 SGHNT, CDR2 YYREEE (reference sequence). V was trimmed by 1 base and J by 4 bases, leaving 6 bases between them. The CDR3: CASSLWEYEQYV. CDR3 nucleotides: TGTGCCAGCAGCTTGTGGGAGTACGAGCAGTACGTC.

The chain recombines TRBV28 with TRBJ2-7; D is unresolved. The CDR3 has 11 residues. In germline, CDR1 is MDHEN, CDR2 SYDVKM. The V end was cut by 8 bases, the J end by 1 base, with 6 bases between. CDR3: CASQTSYEQYF. The DNA of the CDR3 is TGTGCCAGCCAGACATCCTACGAGCAGTACTTC.

Only a few counts were recorded for this clone. The chain links TRBV7-9 to TRBJ1-2, with TRBD1 matching over 7 bases. Looked up from germline, CDR1 is SEHNR and CDR2 is FQNEAQ (reference sequence). The CDR3 is 15 residues long. V was clipped by 2 bases and J by 6 bases; unmatched bases: 9. The CDR3 DNA is TGTGCCAGCAGCTTATTTTCGGCAGGGGGAGATGGCTACACCTTC. Translating it yields CASSLFSAGGDGYTF.

This clone turned up a few times. This chain joins TRBV7-9 and TRBJ2-4; 7 bases are shared with TRBD1. Per germline, CDR1 SEHNR and CDR2 FQNEAQ (reference sequence). With 7 bases clipped from V and 5 bases from J, the junction kept 5 bases outside the gene matches. This CDR3 is 13 amino acids long. CDR3 sequence reads: CASKGAGENIQYF. In DNA, the CDR3 is TGTGCCAGCAAGGGGGCTGGGGAAAACATTCAGTACTTC. Using reference TRBV7-9 and TRBJ2-4 for the parts outside the CDR3, the full variable domain is DTGVSQNPRHKITKRGQNVTFRCDPISEHNRLYWYRQTLGQGPEFLTYFQNEAQLEKSRLLSDRFSAERPKGSFSTLEIQRTEQGDSAMYLCASKGAGENIQYFGAGTRLSVL.

This clone was counted a few times. The gene calls are TRBV5-6 and TRBJ2-1, with 10 nucleotides matching TRBD2. CDR3 length: 15 residues. Trimming cost V 4 bases and J 0 bases; bases outside gene matches: 1. Looked up from germline, CDR1 is SGHDT and CDR2 is YYEEEE. CDR3 DNA sequence: TGTGCCAGCAGCCGGACTAGCGGCTCCTACAATGAGCAGTTCTTC. This sequence encodes CASSRTSGSYNEQFF. Looking up the rest from reference TRBV5-6 and TRBJ2-1 gives the full variable domain: DAGVTQSPTHLIKTRGQQVTLRCSPKSGHDTVSWYQQALGQGPQFIFQYYEEEERQRGNFPDRFSGHQFPNYSSELNVNALLLGDSALYLCASSRTSGSYNEQFFGPGTRLTVL.

The genes are TRBV2 and TRBJ2-7; 7 nucleotides align to TRBD1. The CDR3 length is 14 residues. V lost 5 bases to trimming and J lost 4 bases; unmatched junction nucleotides: 8. Germline V gene data show CDR1 as SNHLY and CDR2 as FYNNEI. The CDR3 protein is CASSRQGSSYEQYV. The CDR3 DNA sequence: TGTGCCAGCAGTCGACAGGGTTCCTCATACGAGCAGTACGTC.

The chain couples TRBV7-9 to TRBJ2-7, with unresolved D. Trimming shortened V by 6 bases and J by 4 bases, and 10 bases separated the two germline ends. CDR1 and CDR2 from the germline V gene are SEHNR and FQNEAQ (reference sequence). The CDR3 covers 12 residues. The DNA for the CDR3 is TGTGCCAGCAGTTTGTCTCGGTACGAGCAGTACTTC. As protein: CASSLSRYEQYF.

This sequence joins TRBV10-3 and TRBJ2-5, with TRBD2 matching 10 bases. Germline trimming cut 3 bases from V and 4 bases from J; bases unmatched to any gene: 5. The CDR3 is 15 amino acids. In germline, CDR1 is ENHRY, CDR2 SYGVKD. The CDR3 nucleotides read TGTGCCATCAGTGAACGGTCTAGCGGGAGAGAGACCCAGTACTTC. Its translation is CAISERSSGRETQYF.

In its sample, this clone was seen a few times. The rearrangement links TRBV6-5 to TRBJ2-7, with 7 bases lining up with TRBD1. The ends lost 6 bases at V and 0 bases at J; junction bases unmatched: 5. This CDR3 comprises 14 residues. CDR1 and CDR2 from the germline V gene are MNHEY and SVGAGI. The CDR3 DNA reads as TGTGCCAGCAGGGACAGGTTGAGCTCCTACGAGCAGTACGTC. The encoded protein is CASRDRLSSYEQYV.